Presented here are 15 T cell receptor beta chains from one specimen sequenced in a study of cytomegalovirus exposure and HLA in healthy donors. Both 60 Vbeta primers and 13 Jbeta primers went into the PCR. The repertoire was sequenced with immunoSEQ multiplex PCR; TCRdb's copy has only in-frame clones and lacks some. The top ten hold approximately 10% of the sample, which has around 100,000 clones, about 77% seen once. The sample was PBMCs. Receptors were obtained from a young woman in good health and CMV-seropositive.

The table lists this clone with a few counts. The V gene is TRBV21-1, the J gene TRBJ2-3; the table's D call, TRBD1, was not checked against the DNA. TRBV21-1 counts as a pseudogene. CDR3 length: 15 residues. The CDR3 spells CASCPPAQGTDTQYF. The CDR3 bases are TGTGCCAGCTGCCCCCCAGCGCAGGGGACAGATACGCAGTATTTT.

This chain joins TRBV15 and TRBJ2-7; the D is unclear. This CDR3 is built from 14 residues. Trimming left V 2 bases short and J 1 base short, with 9 bases between. Germline V gives CDR1 LNHNV, CDR2 YYDKDF (reference sequence). The CDR3 nucleotides are TGTGCCACCAGCAGAACAGCCTTATCCTACGAGCAGTACTTC. The encoded protein is CATSRTALSYEQYF.

The genes are TRBV27 and TRBJ2-1, with D maybe TRBD2 (6 bases). CDR3 size: 14 residues. Germline values: CDR1 MNHEY, CDR2 SMNVEV (reference sequence). Trimming left V 2 bases short and J 4 bases short, with 9 bases between. This CDR3 reads CASSLGRGYNEQFF. CDR3 bases: TGTGCCAGCAGTTTAGGCCGGGGGTACAATGAGCAGTTCTTC.

This clone has only a few counts. The rearrangement joins TRBV15 to TRBJ2-3; 7 positions match TRBD1. This CDR3 is built from 17 residues. Germline lookup yields CDR1 LNHNV and CDR2 YYDKDF (reference sequence). V gave up 3 bases and J gave up 2 bases; unmatched junction bases: 11. The CDR3 DNA reads as TGTGCCACCAGCAGCCTCGCCACAGGGGATCTCACAGATACGCAGTATTTT. This encodes CATSSLATGDLTDTQYF.

The table lists this clone with a count of one. V is TRBV7-8 and J is TRBJ2-4; 10 nucleotides match TRBD2. Germline V gives CDR1 SGHVS, CDR2 FQNEAQ. The junction had 9 bases not matched to a gene; V was cut back by 1 base and J by 0 bases. This CDR3 has 19 amino acids. The CDR3 nucleotides read TGTGCCAGCAGCTTAGGGTGGAGGCTAGCGGGAGTAGCCAAAAACATTCAGTACTTC. Translating it yields CASSLGWRLAGVAKNIQYF. The full variable domain, its missing parts supplied by reference TRBV7-8 and TRBJ2-4, is GAGVSQSPRYKVAKRGQDVALRCDPISGHVSLFWYQQALGQGPEFLTYFQNEAQLDKSGLPSDRFFAERPEGSVSTLKIQRTQQEDSAVYLCASSLGWRLAGVAKNIQYFGAGTRLSVL.

The J gene is TRBJ1-4, the V gene TRBV5-4; D unresolved. Germline V gene data show CDR1 as SGHNT and CDR2 as YYREEE (reference sequence). This CDR3 has 14 residues. V was trimmed by 4 bases and J by 5 bases, leaving 12 bases between them. The chain's CDR3 is CASSNSGGNEKLFF. In DNA form, the CDR3 reads TGTGCCAGCAGCAACTCTGGAGGGAATGAAAAACTGTTTTTT.

The chain employs TRBV2 and TRBJ1-2; 9 bases align to TRBD1. Looked up from germline, CDR1 is SNHLY and CDR2 is FYNNEI. The CDR3 runs to 15 residues. Germline trimming cut 7 bases from V and 8 bases from J; bases unmatched to any gene: 14. CDR3 nucleotide sequence: TGTGCCAGCAATTTTGGGACAGGGATAATTAAAGGCTACACCTTC. This codes for CASNFGTGIIKGYTF. Full variable domain (outside the CDR3, taken from reference TRBV2 and TRBJ1-2): EPEVTQTPSHQVTQMGQEVILRCVPISNHLYFYWYRQILGQKVEFLVSFYNNEISEKSEIFDDQFSVERPDGSNFTLKIRSTKLEDSAMYFCASNFGTGIIKGYTFGSGTRLTVV.

This chain uses TRBV5-1 with TRBJ2-1; tentative D call: TRBD2 (5 bases). CDR1 SGHRS and CDR2 YFSETQ come from the germline V gene. The CDR3 sequence is 12 residues long. Trimming cost V 4 bases and J 5 bases, with 7 bases left between them. The CDR3 protein is CASSEGDNEQFF. CDR3 nucleotide sequence: TGCGCCAGCAGCGAGGGAGACAATGAGCAGTTCTTC.

The chain recombines TRBV7-8 with TRBJ1-4; perhaps TRBD1 as D (6 bases). CDR1 and CDR2 from the germline V gene are SGHVS and FQNEAQ. V gave up 5 bases and J gave up 5 bases, with 18 bases separating them. This CDR3 is built from 16 residues. CDR3 in DNA: TGTGCCAGCAGCCCCACGGATTGGGGGCGAAATGAAAAACTGTTTTTT. Its protein product is CASSPTDWGRNEKLFF.

V usage is TRBV7-2 and J usage is TRBJ2-5, with 10 bases identical to TRBD2. The CDR3 has 16 residues. The ends lost 5 bases at V and 4 bases at J; junction bases unmatched: 10. Germline-derived CDR1 and CDR2 are SGHTA and FQGNSA. The CDR3 here is CASSRNLAGVLETQYF. The CDR3 nucleotides read TGTGCCAGCAGCAGAAATCTAGCGGGAGTATTAGAGACCCAGTACTTC.

The rearrangement uses TRBV2 and TRBJ2-2; D is perhaps TRBD1 (5 bases). The CDR3 totals 14 residues. Deletions cut 6 bases from V and 6 bases from J, with 14 bases between. Germline V gene sequence: CDR1 SNHLY, CDR2 FYNNEI. The CDR3 DNA reads TGTGCCAGCAGCCGACAGACCGACGCCGGGGAGCTGTTTTTT. The encoded protein is CASSRQTDAGELFF.

This clone was seen only once. This chain links TRBV30 with TRBJ1-4, with D possibly TRBD1 on 5 matching bases. The CDR3 covers 13 residues. Germline CDR1 reads GTSNPN; CDR2 reads SVGIG (reference sequence). V dropped 5 bases and J dropped 10 bases, with 17 bases sitting between them. This CDR3 reads CAWHRTRGGKLFF. DNA for the CDR3: TGTGCCTGGCACAGGACTCGCGGGGGAAAACTGTTTTTT.

A single count supports this clone. CDR3 sequence reads: CASTRQGGGVMNTEAFF. CDR3 in DNA: TGTGCCAGCACCCGACAGGGTGGAGGGGTCATGAACACTGAAGCTTTCTTT. V is TRBV9 and J is TRBJ1-1; 7 nucleotides align to TRBD1. The CDR3 is 17 residues long. CDR1 SGDLS and CDR2 YYNGEE come from the germline V gene. Trimming cost V 6 bases and J 0 bases; bases outside gene matches: 14.

The chain uses TRBV7-9 and TRBJ2-7; 13 bases agree with TRBD2. After removal of 5 bases from V and 6 bases from J, the junction contained 4 bases not matched to a gene. The germline V gene encodes CDR1 SEHNR and CDR2 FQNEAQ (reference sequence). CDR3 length: 14 amino acids. CDR3 DNA: TGTGCCAGCAGCCGACTAGCGGGAGGATTCGAGCAGTACTTC. Translated, it gives CASSRLAGGFEQYF.

V usage is TRBV27 and J usage is TRBJ2-7; possible D gene TRBD2, 5 bases. Germline CDR1 is MNHEY and CDR2 is SMNVEV (reference sequence). This CDR3 is 16 amino acids long. V lost 5 bases, J lost 1 base, and 18 bases lay in between. The CDR3 loop is CASSSPRVGFSYEQYF. The CDR3 DNA follows: TGTGCCAGCAGTAGCCCGCGGGTGGGATTTTCCTACGAGCAGTACTTC.